The clone carrying this TCR beta chain was recorded at least ten times. Its target is unknown. TCRdb itself ran the 5' RACE reads through MiXCR, one entry per CDR3 protein. The data show about 9,800 distinct CDR3 sequences, roughly 25% seen once. The germline V gene has CDR1 MGHRA and CDR2 YSYEKL. V gave up 3 bases and J gave up 3 bases, with 17 bases separating them. This CDR3 contains 16 residues. Study-wide points: Tumor-infiltrating Treg TCR alpha and beta sequences overlapped most with tumor naive CD4+ T cells, then blood naive. The TCR gene usage of tumor memory CD4+ T cells clustered together with blood and lymph node memory CD4+ cells and with lymph node naive CD4+ cells.

Treg sorting used a CD4+CD25+CD127-/low gate. This TCR derives from a female donor with breast cancer. Material for sequencing was Tregs sorted from blood. The V and J genes are TRBV4-1 and TRBJ1-2; D might be TRBD1 (6 bases). In DNA, the CDR3 is TGCGCCAGCAGCCATATCCCGGCAGGGGCGCACTATGGCTACACCTTC. This translates into CASSHIPAGAHYGYTF.